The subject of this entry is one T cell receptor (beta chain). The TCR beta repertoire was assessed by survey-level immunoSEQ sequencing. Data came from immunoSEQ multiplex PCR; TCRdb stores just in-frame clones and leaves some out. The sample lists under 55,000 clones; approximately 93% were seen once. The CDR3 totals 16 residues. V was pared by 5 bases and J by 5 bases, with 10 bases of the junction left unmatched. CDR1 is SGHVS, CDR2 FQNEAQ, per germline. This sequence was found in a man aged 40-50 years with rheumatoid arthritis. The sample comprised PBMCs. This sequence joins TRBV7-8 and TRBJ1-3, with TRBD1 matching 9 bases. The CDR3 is CASSLLGQGGRNTIYF. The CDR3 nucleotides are TGTGCCAGCAGCCTCCTGGGACAGGGAGGCCGAAACACCATATATTTT.